Below, 32 T cell receptor beta chains from the same sample are listed, as sequenced in a study of blood T cell repertoires in COVID-19. The protocol was immunoSEQ multiplex PCR, while the TCRdb copy is restricted to in-frame clones and leaves out a portion. The sample holds about 130,000 clones; roughly 83% are singletons and the top ten take over 15%. The material sequenced was peripheral blood. Receptors originate from a woman aged 50 to 60 with acute or convalescent COVID-19.

CDR3 in amino acids: CATSDFQINYGYTF. CDR3 in DNA: TGTGCCACCAGTGATTTTCAGATTAACTATGGCTACACCTTC. The rearrangement links TRBV24-1 to TRBJ1-2; D not certain. CDR3 length: 14 amino acids. V gave up 1 base and J gave up 1 base, with 6 bases separating them. Germline CDR1 and CDR2: KGHDR and SFDVKD.

The chain recombines TRBV27 with TRBJ1-6; no definite D call. This CDR3 is 13 amino acids long. The V gene lost 5 bases and the J gene lost 1 base, with 3 bases spanning the gap. Germline assignment: CDR1 MNHEY and CDR2 SMNVEV (reference sequence). CDR3 in amino acids: CASSPSYNSPLHF. CDR3 in DNA: TGTGCCAGCAGTCCATCCTATAATTCACCCCTCCACTTT.

The chain joins TRBV4-1 to TRBJ1-5, with TRBD1 matching over 9 bases. J was trimmed by 3 bases and V by 3 bases; bases with no gene match: 9. The CDR3 extends over 17 amino acids. Germline V CDR1 and CDR2: MGHRA, YSYEKL. The CDR3 is CASSHTLDRGFNQPQHF. The CDR3 coding sequence is TGCGCCAGCAGCCACACATTGGACAGGGGATTCAATCAGCCCCAGCATTTT.

The genes are TRBV12-1 and TRBJ2-4; TRBD1 reflects the table's D call only, with no check against the DNA. TRBV12-1 constitutes a pseudogene. The CDR3 is 20 residues long. The CDR3 here is CATIPLTGTRSLLAKNIQYF. The CDR3 nucleotides are TGTGCCACCATACCTCTAACCGGGACACGATCCCTCCTAGCCAAAAACATTCAGTACTTC.

V gene TRBV28 combines with J gene TRBJ2-1; D gene uncertain. V was clipped by 5 bases and J by 14 bases, with 13 bases between them. The CDR3 runs to 11 residues. From germline, CDR1 is MDHEN and CDR2 SYDVKM. Here the CDR3 DNA reads TGTGCCAGCAGTGCTCAGAGCGCTGAGTTCTTC. Translating gives CASSAQSAEFF.

The rearrangement links TRBV3-1 (or the pseudogene TRBV3-2) to TRBJ2-4, with D possibly matching TRBD1 (6 bases). Germline lookup yields CDR1 LGHDT and CDR2 YNNKEL (reference sequence). CDR3 length: 15 amino acids. V gave up 4 bases and J gave up 4 bases, with 14 bases separating them. CDR3 sequence: CASSPSAQGKNIQYF. As DNA, the CDR3 is TGTGCCAGCAGCCCCTCAGCACAGGGAAAAAACATTCAGTACTTC.

This clone was counted a few times. This sequence joins TRBV5-1 and TRBJ1-6, with D tentatively TRBD1 (5 bases). The CDR3 contains 13 residues. The germline V and J ends were trimmed by 7 bases and 10 bases, with 15 bases remaining between them. Germline CDR1 reads SGHRS; CDR2 reads YFSETQ. The CDR3 here is CASSIKQESPLHF. DNA for the CDR3: TGCGCCAGCTCGATAAAACAGGAATCACCCCTCCACTTT.

The V gene is TRBV19, the J gene TRBJ1-5; TRBD1 aligns across 9 bases. Trimming at V came to 7 bases and at J to 4 bases, leaving 5 bases not matched to a gene. This CDR3 has 14 amino acids. Germline CDR1 reads LNHDA; CDR2 reads SQIVND (reference sequence). The CDR3 protein is CASIQGAGNQPQHF. DNA for the CDR3: TGTGCCAGTATACAGGGGGCTGGTAATCAGCCCCAGCATTTT.

This rearrangement joins TRBV2 to TRBJ1-2, with no clear D. Trimming pared 7 bases from V and 4 bases from J, leaving 10 bases between. The CDR3 totals 12 residues. Germline V CDR1 and CDR2: SNHLY, FYNNEI. Here the CDR3 DNA reads TGTGCCAGCACACGGGAACTCTATGGCTACACCTTC. This encodes CASTRELYGYTF.

The chain carries TRBV6-5 and TRBJ1-2; 8 nucleotides agree with TRBD1. The length of the CDR3 is 13 residues. Germline loops: CDR1 MNHEY, CDR2 SVGAGI. V shed 5 bases and J 3 bases; nucleotides not matched to a gene: 2. The CDR3 region is CASSQGAHYGYTF. CDR3 bases: TGTGCCAGCAGTCAGGGGGCTCACTATGGCTACACCTTC.

The chain uses TRBV28 and TRBJ1-2; TRBD1 matches at 9 bases. Germline V lookup: CDR1 MDHEN, CDR2 SYDVKM. V trimming: 1 base; J trimming: 7 bases; junction bases outside the gene matches: 4. This CDR3 has 14 residues. The CDR3 nucleotides are TGTGCCAGCAGTTTATCCGGGACAGGGAGTGGCTACACCTTC. Translated: CASSLSGTGSGYTF.

Turning to this clone: Distinct nucleotide sequences in the sample also encode this CDR3. This chain joins TRBV5-1 and TRBJ1-6; 7 positions agree with TRBD1. Trimming at V came to 0 bases and at J to 9 bases, leaving 3 bases not matched to a gene. The length of the CDR3 is 14 residues. The germline V gene encodes CDR1 SGHRS and CDR2 YFSETQ. For the CDR3, the DNA is TGCGCCAGCAGCTTGGGACAGGGTAGTTCACCCCTCCACTTT. It yields the protein CASSLGQGSSPLHF.

This chain links TRBV5-8 with TRBJ1-2; D not resolved. CDR1 is SGHTS, CDR2 YDEGEE, per germline. Trimming stripped 8 bases from V and 4 bases from J, with 15 bases between. This CDR3 is built from 13 residues. The CDR3 here is CASANTGAYGYTF. The CDR3 bases are TGTGCCAGTGCGAATACGGGAGCCTATGGCTACACCTTC.

V and J are TRBV5-8 and TRBJ1-5; D remains unclear. This CDR3 has 15 residues. The V end was cut by 3 bases, the J end by 6 bases, with 16 bases between. Germline CDR1 and CDR2: SGHTS and YDEGEE. The CDR3 DNA follows: TGTGCCAGCAGCTCCATTACGGGGAGAAGTCAGCCCCAGCATTTT. The encoded protein is CASSSITGRSQPQHF.

V gene TRBV28 combines with J gene TRBJ2-7; 7 nucleotides match TRBD1. The CDR3 sequence is 14 residues long. Germline trimming cut 6 bases from V and 3 bases from J; bases unmatched to any gene: 8. Germline CDR1 MDHEN, CDR2 SYDVKM. In DNA form, the CDR3 reads TGTGCCAGCAGCAACAGGGGACGGGGCTACGAGCAGTACTTC. Amino acids: CASSNRGRGYEQYF.

J is TRBJ2-7 and V is TRBV18; 8 nucleotides agree with TRBD1. CDR1 is KGHSH and CDR2 is LQKENI in the germline V gene. With V trimmed by 5 bases and J by 0 bases, 6 bases remained unmatched. This CDR3 has 15 residues. The DNA of the CDR3 is TGTGCCAGCTCAAGCAGGACAGGGACCTCCTACGAGCAGTACTTC. It codes for CASSSRTGTSYEQYF.

V is TRBV6-5 and J is TRBJ1-5; 7 nucleotides align to TRBD1. CDR1 is MNHEY, CDR2 SVGAGI, per germline. The CDR3 extends over 14 amino acids. Germline trimming cut 3 bases from V and 5 bases from J; bases unmatched to any gene: 4. The CDR3 sequence is CASSYFQGDQPQHF. The CDR3 region has the DNA TGTGCCAGCAGTTATTTCCAGGGGGATCAGCCCCAGCATTTT.

The chain is built from TRBV3-1 (or the pseudogene TRBV3-2) and TRBJ2-1; a possible D gene is TRBD1 (6 bases). V was pared by 1 base and J by 3 bases, with 10 bases between. The germline V gene has CDR1 LGHDT and CDR2 YNNKEL (reference sequence). The CDR3 spans 15 residues. The CDR3, as DNA: TGTGCCAGCAGCCAAGGAACAGGGATCTACAATGAGCAGTTCTTC. Translating it yields CASSQGTGIYNEQFF.

This sequence joins TRBV21-1 and TRBJ1-5. TRBV21-1 is flagged as a pseudogene. The CDR3 totals 16 residues. CDR3 coding DNA: TGTGCCAGCAGCAAAGCCGAACTCAGCGACAATCAGCCCCAGCATTTT. It specifies CASSKAELSDNQPQHF.

The rearrangement joins TRBV5-4 to TRBJ2-1, with TRBD2 matching 14 bases. Germline V CDR1 and CDR2: SGHNT, YYREEE (reference sequence). The J segment lost 5 bases and the V segment lost 4 bases, leaving 2 bases of the junction unmatched. The CDR3 has 15 residues. The CDR3 protein is CASSKGLAGDNEQFF. The CDR3, as DNA: TGTGCCAGCAGCAAGGGACTAGCGGGGGACAATGAGCAGTTCTTC.

The chain is built from TRBV5-1 and TRBJ2-3; TRBD2 matches at 7 bases. Unmatched junction bases numbered 10, after V lost 3 bases and J lost 6 bases. This CDR3 comprises 15 residues. Germline V gene sequence: CDR1 SGHRS, CDR2 YFSETQ. CDR3 sequence reads: CASSWASGGADTQYF. In nucleotides, the CDR3 is TGCGCCAGCAGCTGGGCTAGCGGCGGTGCCGATACGCAGTATTTT.

The V gene is TRBV9, the J gene TRBJ2-7; D ambiguous. The length of the CDR3 is 14 residues. With 0 bases removed from V and 0 bases from J, the gap between germline ends came to 7 bases. From germline, CDR1 is SGDLS and CDR2 YYNGEE. In DNA form, the CDR3 reads TGTGCCAGCAGCGTAGACCAGGACTCCTACGAGCAGTACTTC. Protein sequence: CASSVDQDSYEQYF.

The chain uses TRBV5-1 and TRBJ2-1; D is unresolved. The length of the CDR3 is 12 residues. V was pared by 1 base and J by 7 bases, with 6 bases between. CDR1 is SGHRS and CDR2 is YFSETQ in the germline V gene. The CDR3 nucleotides are TGCGCCAGCAGCTTGTTGTTAAATGAGCAGTTCTTC. Translation: CASSLLLNEQFF. Based on the CDR3 plus reference TRBV5-1 and TRBJ2-1, the full variable domain is KAGVTQTPRYLIKTRGQQVTLSCSPISGHRSVSWYQQTPGQGLQFLFEYFSETQRNKGNFPGRFSGRQFSNSRSEMNVSTLELGDSALYLCASSLLLNEQFFGPGTRLTVL.

The V and J genes are TRBV5-1 and TRBJ1-6; D is ambiguous. With 4 bases removed from V and 7 bases from J, the gap between germline ends came to 6 bases. Germline V gives CDR1 SGHRS, CDR2 YFSETQ. The CDR3 length is 12 residues. The CDR3 sequence: CASSLSNSPLHF. CDR3 bases: TGCGCCAGCAGCCTCTCCAATTCACCCCTCCACTTT.

The chain joins TRBV7-2 to TRBJ2-5; D may be TRBD1 (6 bases). The CDR3 has 14 residues. Trimming stripped 2 bases from V and 5 bases from J, with 12 bases between. CDR1 and CDR2 (germline): SGHTA, FQGNSA. The CDR3 loop reads CASSLTGYLETQYF. CDR3 DNA sequence: TGTGCCAGCAGCTTAACAGGGTACCTCGAGACCCAGTACTTC.

The J gene is TRBJ1-3, the V gene TRBV11-2; no clear D gene. Germline V gene data show CDR1 as SGHAT and CDR2 as FQNNGV. The CDR3 sequence is 13 residues long. Trimming cost V 5 bases and J 7 bases, with 12 bases left between them. CDR3 residues: CASSAQIGNTIYF. The CDR3 nucleotides read TGTGCCAGCAGCGCCCAGATCGGGAACACCATATATTTT.

This clone was seen a single time. The V call is TRBV27, the J call TRBJ2-3; 13 nucleotides line up with TRBD2. There are 20 residues in the CDR3. CDR1 and CDR2 (germline): MNHEY, SMNVEV (reference sequence). Unmatched junction bases numbered 14, after V lost 5 bases and J lost 0 bases. CDR3 residues: CASSPKVPGLAGRSTDTQYF. In DNA, the CDR3 is TGTGCCAGCAGTCCTAAAGTCCCGGGACTAGCGGGGCGAAGCACAGATACGCAGTATTTT.

V usage is TRBV5-1 and J usage is TRBJ2-3, with D unresolved. The CDR3 totals 14 residues. With 0 bases removed from V and 2 bases from J, the gap between germline ends came to 7 bases. Looked up from germline, CDR1 is SGHRS and CDR2 is YFSETQ. CDR3 in DNA: TGCGCCAGCAGCTTGGTTACTTACACAGATACGCAGTATTTT. It codes for CASSLVTYTDTQYF. The full variable domain, its missing parts supplied by reference TRBV5-1 and TRBJ2-3, is KAGVTQTPRYLIKTRGQQVTLSCSPISGHRSVSWYQQTPGQGLQFLFEYFSETQRNKGNFPGRFSGRQFSNSRSEMNVSTLELGDSALYLCASSLVTYTDTQYFGPGTRLTVL.

This clone was seen just once. CDR3: CASSQKQGTWKYNEQFF. The CDR3 nucleotides read TGCGCCAGCAGCCAGAAACAGGGGACTTGGAAGTACAATGAGCAGTTCTTC. V usage is TRBV4-1 and J usage is TRBJ2-1, with D possibly being TRBD1 (7 bases). Germline lookup yields CDR1 MGHRA and CDR2 YSYEKL. Trimming left V 3 bases short and J 4 bases short, with 19 bases between. CDR3 size: 17 residues.

J is TRBJ1-3 and V is TRBV5-6; D is unclear. The CDR3 is 15 residues long. The V gene's germline CDR1 is SGHDT and CDR2 YYEEEE. V was cut by 4 bases and J by 0 bases, with 11 bases left in between. The CDR3 sequence is CASSLVRPSGNTIYF. The CDR3 DNA is TGTGCCAGCAGCCTAGTCAGACCCTCTGGAAACACCATATATTTT.

V and J are TRBV14 and TRBJ1-1; TRBD1 aligns across 10 bases. The germline gives CDR1 SGHDN, CDR2 FVKESK. The V gene end was trimmed by 5 bases and the J gene end by 11 bases; junction bases not matched to a gene: 8. This CDR3 contains 13 residues. CDR3 coding DNA: TGTGCCAGCAGCTGGCTGGGGACAGGGGTGGCTTTCTTT. The encoded protein is CASSWLGTGVAFF. Variable domain in full (rest from reference TRBV14 and TRBJ1-1): EAGVTQFPSHSVIEKGQTVTLRCDPISGHDNLYWYRRVMGKEIKFLLHFVKESKQDESGMPNNRFLAERTGGTYSTLKVQPAELEDSGVYFCASSWLGTGVAFFGQGTRLTVV.

The chain uses TRBV27 and TRBJ2-3; 10 nucleotides line up with TRBD1. This CDR3 is 15 amino acids long. Trimming removed 3 bases from V and 5 bases from J; junction bases left unmatched: 5. The germline V gene has CDR1 MNHEY and CDR2 SMNVEV (reference sequence). The CDR3 region is CASSFTGQGRDTQYF. CDR3 DNA sequence: TGTGCCAGCAGTTTCACGGGACAGGGGCGAGATACGCAGTATTTT.